These 32 T cell receptor beta chains were sequenced from one sample in a study of CD8+CD57+ T cells in acquired aplastic anemia. Patients sequenced had flow cytometry evidence of CD8+CD57+ cell expansion. Genomic DNA served as template for TCR beta VDJ and CDR3 profiling. TCRdb reanalysed the reads using MiXCR and keeps one entry per CDR3 protein. This sample yields about 98,000 distinct CDR3 sequences, of which roughly 70% are seen a single time; over 55% belongs to the top ten. Sequenced input: sorted CD4+, CD8+, or CD8+CD57+ T cells (not recorded which) from PBMCs. These receptors came from a human donor with aplastic anemia.

The chain combines TRBV11-1 with TRBJ2-1; D might be TRBD1 (5 bases). V lost 5 bases to trimming and J lost 2 bases, with 13 bases between them. The CDR3 loop spans 15 amino acids. Per the germline V gene, CDR1 is SGHAT and CDR2 is FQDESV (reference sequence). The CDR3 loop reads CASSSDRRPYNEQFF. For the CDR3, the DNA is TGTGCCAGCAGCAGCGACAGACGCCCCTACAATGAGCAGTTCTTC.

This sequence joins TRBV7-6 and TRBJ2-2; D gene unclear. Trimming pared 5 bases from V and 0 bases from J, leaving 10 bases between. Germline V gene lookup returns CDR1 SGHVS and CDR2 FNYEAQ. The CDR3 has 15 residues. The CDR3 spells CASSLEASNTGELFF. The CDR3 region has the DNA TGTGCCAGCAGCCTTGAGGCCTCGAACACCGGGGAGCTGTTTTTT.

This chain links TRBV2 with TRBJ2-4; 8 bases agree with TRBD2. Germline trimming cut 4 bases from V and 7 bases from J; bases unmatched to any gene: 3. This CDR3 is built from 13 residues. From germline, CDR1 is SNHLY and CDR2 FYNNEI. The DNA of the CDR3 is TGTGCCAGCAGTGGCGCGGGGGGCAACATTCAGTACTTC. Translating it yields CASSGAGGNIQYF.

The genes are TRBV20-1 and TRBJ2-5; D is uncertain. This CDR3 contains 13 residues. Trimming left V 3 bases short and J 0 bases short, with 8 bases between. Germline-derived CDR1 and CDR2 are DFQATT and SNEGSKA (reference sequence). CDR3 sequence: CSASGDYQETQYF. The CDR3 DNA is TGCAGTGCTAGCGGAGATTACCAAGAGACCCAGTACTTC.

This clonotype was recorded only once. V and J are TRBV25-1 and TRBJ1-1, with 8 bases that match TRBD1. V lost 4 bases and J lost 2; bases outside the gene matches: 3. CDR3 size: 14 residues. The germline V gene has CDR1 MGHDK and CDR2 SYGVNS. CDR3 nucleotides: TGTGCCAGCAGTGCCGGGACAGGAAACACTGAAGCTTTCTTT. This gives the protein CASSAGTGNTEAFF.

The chain joins TRBV15 to TRBJ2-5; TRBD2 might be the D (6 bases). CDR3 size: 15 residues. CDR1 and CDR2 (germline): LNHNV, YYDKDF (reference sequence). V shed 0 bases and J shed 5 bases, with 13 bases lying between them. The CDR3 spells CATSRERDSGETQYF. In DNA, the CDR3 is TGTGCCACCAGCAGAGAAAGGGACTCGGGGGAGACCCAGTACTTC.

The gene calls are TRBV24-1 and TRBJ2-5; the match to TRBD1 covers 10 bases. The trim removed 5 bases at V and 7 bases at J, leaving 21 bases unmatched. Germline V gene sequence: CDR1 KGHDR, CDR2 SFDVKD. The CDR3 is 19 residues long. This CDR3 reads CATSAAAGTGEPIGGTQYF. CDR3 DNA sequence: TGTGCCACCAGTGCTGCGGCCGGGACAGGGGAGCCAATTGGGGGGACCCAGTACTTC.

This clonotype was counted a few times. This sequence joins TRBV24-1 and TRBJ2-5; D may match TRBD1 or TRBD2 (5 bases each). CDR3 length: 14 amino acids. Per germline, CDR1 KGHDR and CDR2 SFDVKD. The V and J ends lost 9 bases and 4 bases respectively, with 17 bases between them. CDR3 DNA sequence: TGTGCCACCCTGAGGGACGGCGAATTAGAGACCCAGTACTTC. Protein: CATLRDGELETQYF.

This clonotype appeared many times. J is TRBJ1-5 and V is TRBV27; the D is unclear. The CDR3 length is 15 residues. V was clipped by 1 base and J by 4 bases, with 11 bases between them. The germline gives CDR1 MNHEY, CDR2 SMNVEV (reference sequence). The CDR3 loop reads CASSLWADANQPQHF. DNA for the CDR3: TGTGCCAGCAGTTTATGGGCAGACGCTAATCAGCCCCAGCATTTT.

The rearrangement links TRBV20-1 to TRBJ1-2; possible D gene TRBD1, 5 bases. V was cut by 4 bases and J by 1 base, with 13 bases left in between. This CDR3 region has 14 residues. Per germline, CDR1 DFQATT and CDR2 SNEGSKA (reference sequence). The CDR3 DNA reads TGCAGTGCTAAGCGGGGGGGAGGTAACTATGGCTACACCTTC. Its translation: CSAKRGGGNYGYTF.

The rearrangement joins TRBV29-1 to TRBJ1-2, with D uncertain. Germline CDR1 is SQVTM and CDR2 is ANQGSEA. The CDR3 length is 14 residues. V was pared by 2 bases and J by 2 bases, with 12 bases between. The CDR3: CSVERKGINYGYTF. CDR3 bases: TGCAGCGTTGAACGAAAGGGAATCAACTATGGCTACACCTTC. Combining the CDR3 with reference TRBV29-1 and TRBJ1-2 gives the whole variable domain SAVISQKPSRDICQRGTSLTIQCQVDSQVTMMFWYRQQPGQSLTLIATANQGSEATYESGFVIDKFPISRPNLTFSTLTVSNMSPEDSSIYLCSVERKGINYGYTFGSGTRLTVV.

The CDR3 sequence is CASSFYRGFDEKLFF. The DNA for the CDR3 is TGTGCCAGTAGTTTCTACAGGGGTTTCGACGAAAAACTGTTTTTT. The V and J genes are TRBV19 and TRBJ1-4; TRBD1 matches 7 bases. Germline loops: CDR1 LNHDA, CDR2 SQIVND (reference sequence). Trimming at V came to 5 bases and at J to 8 bases, leaving 11 bases not matched to a gene. The CDR3 totals 15 residues.

The CDR3 region is CASSPGEAEETQYF. The CDR3 DNA follows: TGTGCCAGCAGCCCGGGGGAAGCGGAAGAGACCCAGTACTTC. The chain links TRBV7-3 to TRBJ2-5, with D perhaps matching TRBD2 (6 bases). V lost 5 bases and J 3 bases, leaving 13 bases between the germline ends. The CDR3 has 14 amino acids. Germline CDR1 SGHTA, CDR2 FQGTGA.

This clonotype was detected ten times or more. The V call is TRBV7-9, the J call TRBJ1-1; possibly TRBD1 for D (6 bases). Per the germline V gene, CDR1 is SEHNR and CDR2 is FQNEAQ (reference sequence). The CDR3 spans 12 residues. Trimming took off 5 bases at V and 7 bases at J, with 11 bases between the two ends. The CDR3 DNA sequence: TGTGCCAGCAGCCAATACAGGGATGAAGCTTTCTTT. Encoded protein: CASSQYRDEAFF.

This clonotype was counted a single time. A read error may account for a junction end that differs from germline. The genes are TRBV24-1 and TRBJ2-3; 13 bases fit TRBD2. Germline CDR1 reads KGHDR; CDR2 reads SFDVKD. The CDR3 runs 16 residues. The chain's CDR3 is CASSRRLAGGTDAQCF. Here the CDR3 DNA reads TGTGCCAGCAGCCGACGACTAGCGGGGGGCACAGATGCGCAGTGTTTT.

The chain uses TRBV20-1 and TRBJ2-5; TRBD2 matches at 11 bases. Germline CDR1 reads DFQATT; CDR2 reads SNEGSKA (reference sequence). V trimming: 1 base; J trimming: 1 base; junction bases outside the gene matches: 2. CDR3 size: 15 residues. The CDR3 spells CSARALAGGQETQYF. DNA of the CDR3: TGCAGTGCTAGAGCCCTAGCGGGAGGCCAAGAGACCCAGTACTTC.

The chain carries TRBV11-1 and TRBJ2-7; TRBD1 aligns across 11 bases. The CDR3 runs to 17 residues. The germline V gene encodes CDR1 SGHAT and CDR2 FQDESV (reference sequence). V gave up 5 bases and J gave up 0 bases; unmatched junction bases: 9. In DNA form, the CDR3 reads TGTGCCAGCAGCGCGGGACAGGGGACAGGGGGCTCCTACGAGCAGTACTTC. Its protein product is CASSAGQGTGGSYEQYF.

This clonotype was observed a few times. The chain is built from TRBV6-5 and TRBJ1-2; possible D gene TRBD1, 6 bases. In germline, CDR1 is MNHEY, CDR2 SVGAGI. This CDR3 is 13 amino acids long. The V end was cut by 1 base, the J end by 4 bases, with 7 bases between. The CDR3 loop reads CASSYLQGYGYTF. The CDR3 DNA is TGTGCCAGCAGTTACTTACAGGGCTATGGCTACACCTTC.

The chain links TRBV2 to TRBJ2-3; D may correspond to TRBD1 or TRBD2 (5 bases each). V lost 7 bases and J 2 bases, leaving 10 bases between the germline ends. The germline V gene encodes CDR1 SNHLY and CDR2 FYNNEI. CDR3 length: 13 residues. DNA for the CDR3: TGTGCCAGCAAAATCGGGACCACAGATACGCAGTATTTT. Translating gives CASKIGTTDTQYF.

This chain connects TRBV6-2 or TRBV6-3 to TRBJ2-7; 7 nucleotides align to TRBD2. V shed 8 bases and J 3 bases; nucleotides not matched to a gene: 4. Germline V lookup: CDR1 MNHEY, CDR2 SVGEGT. The CDR3 is made up of 12 amino acids. DNA for the CDR3: TGTGCCAGCGTTAGCGGGCTCTACGAGCAGTACTTC. This translates into CASVSGLYEQYF.

The table lists this clonotype with a count of one. The CDR3, as DNA: TGTGCCAGCAGCTTGCCCGCGGGGCCCCTCCACTTT. Protein product: CASSLPAGPLHF. J is TRBJ1-6 and V is TRBV7-9; D unresolved. This CDR3 comprises 12 residues. In germline, CDR1 is SEHNR, CDR2 FQNEAQ (reference sequence). Trimming removed 3 bases at V and 13 bases at J, with 10 bases between.

This sequence joins TRBV6-1 and TRBJ2-3, with TRBD2 identical over 7 bases. Per the germline V gene, CDR1 is MNHNS and CDR2 is SASEGT. The CDR3 is made up of 13 amino acids. After removal of 5 bases from V and 5 bases from J, the junction contained 4 bases not matched to a gene. CDR3 sequence: CASSRREGDTQYF. For the CDR3, the DNA is TGTGCCAGCAGTCGAAGGGAGGGAGATACGCAGTATTTT.

This chain joins TRBV15 and TRBJ1-4, with TRBD1 identical over 8 bases. The CDR3 sequence is 17 residues long. J lost 8 bases, V lost 3 bases, and 14 bases had no gene match. CDR1 and CDR2 from the germline V gene are LNHNV and YYDKDF (reference sequence). The CDR3 DNA reads TGTGCCACCAGCAGCGGGGAACGAACAGGGGGTGGAGAAAAACTGTTTTTT. Translation: CATSSGERTGGGEKLFF.

The J gene is TRBJ2-7, the V gene TRBV7-9; D perhaps matches TRBD1 (5 bases). V dropped 4 bases and J dropped 7 bases, with 11 bases sitting between them. This CDR3 is 12 amino acids long. Germline-derived CDR1 and CDR2 are SEHNR and FQNEAQ (reference sequence). The CDR3 sequence: CASSWGLGEQYF. The CDR3, as DNA: TGTGCCAGCAGCTGGGGCCTAGGGGAGCAGTACTTC.

V usage is TRBV19 and J usage is TRBJ2-7, with D hard to call. This CDR3 has 13 amino acids. Germline V gene sequence: CDR1 LNHDA, CDR2 SQIVND (reference sequence). The V end lost 9 bases, the J end lost 0 bases, and 12 bases lay between the germline ends. The CDR3 nucleotides read TGTGCCAGCAGACTCGTGGCCTCCTACGAGCAGTACTTC. Its translation: CASRLVASYEQYF.

V is TRBV25-1 and J is TRBJ2-1; the match to TRBD2 covers 10 bases. The germline V gene encodes CDR1 MGHDK and CDR2 SYGVNS. Trimming took 6 bases from V and 10 from J; bases not matched to a gene: 9. This CDR3 has 14 amino acids. In DNA form, the CDR3 reads TGTGCCAGCAGCCGAGCGGGAGGGCCAGACGAGCAGTTCTTC. Its protein is CASSRAGGPDEQFF.

The chain employs TRBV12-3 or TRBV12-4 and TRBJ2-7; perhaps TRBD1 as D (5 bases). Trimming cost V 3 bases and J 2 bases, with 11 bases left between them. This CDR3 is built from 14 residues. CDR3 in amino acids: CASSFRQIPYEQYF. The CDR3 DNA is TGTGCCAGCAGTTTTAGACAGATACCCTACGAGCAGTACTTC.

The J gene is TRBJ2-5, the V gene TRBV7-9, with 10 bases fitting TRBD1. Germline CDR1 and CDR2: SEHNR and FQNEAQ (reference sequence). V gave up 3 bases and J gave up 4 bases; unmatched junction bases: 2. The CDR3 contains 14 residues. The CDR3 sequence is CASSLTGGPETQYF. The CDR3 DNA follows: TGTGCCAGCAGCTTGACAGGGGGCCCAGAGACCCAGTACTTC.

The V and J genes are TRBV20-1 and TRBJ1-1; 9 nucleotides align to TRBD1. Trimming cost V 1 base and J 0 bases; bases outside gene matches: 0. Germline V gene lookup returns CDR1 DFQATT and CDR2 SNEGSKA (reference sequence). CDR3 size: 14 residues. This CDR3 is CSARGTGVNTEAFF. Written as DNA, the CDR3 is TGCAGTGCTAGAGGGACAGGGGTGAACACTGAAGCTTTCTTT.

CDR3 sequence reads: CSASPGNNEQFF. DNA of the CDR3: TGCAGTGCTAGCCCAGGAAACAATGAGCAGTTCTTC. The V and J genes are TRBV20-1 and TRBJ2-1; D ambiguous. CDR1 and CDR2 from the germline V gene are DFQATT and SNEGSKA (reference sequence). The CDR3 runs to 12 residues. Trimming removed 3 bases from V and 5 bases from J, with 8 bases in between.

V gene TRBV10-3 combines with J gene TRBJ2-7, with 9 positions matching TRBD2. The germline V gene encodes CDR1 ENHRY and CDR2 SYGVKD. Germline trimming cut 4 bases from V and 3 bases from J; bases unmatched to any gene: 1. The CDR3 is made up of 13 amino acids. CDR3 nucleotide sequence: TGTGCCATCAGTGGTAGCGGGGGCTACGAGCAGTACTTC. This gives the protein CAISGSGGYEQYF.

This clonotype was detected only a few times. This chain uses TRBV7-2 with TRBJ2-2, with TRBD1 matching 11 bases. Germline loops: CDR1 SGHTA, CDR2 FQGNSA. Trimming cost V 7 bases and J 7 bases; bases outside gene matches: 5. This CDR3 contains 14 residues. The CDR3 protein is CASNKGTGGGELFF. The CDR3 DNA reads TGTGCCAGCAATAAAGGGACAGGGGGCGGGGAGCTGTTTTTT.